These T cell receptor beta chains were read from a single sample in a study of neurological immune-mediated disorders. A single record per CDR3 protein comes from TCRdb applying MiXCR to the 5' RACE reads. The table has about 33,000 distinct CDR3 sequences, less than 1.6% seen once; the top ten hold 9.2%. Sequenced material: PBMCs. Receptor source: a woman younger than 45 with multiple sclerosis. Both conserved end residues are part of each CDR3. Fields, in order: D gene, clone size, J gene, V gene, CDR3 DNA, CDR3 protein. D genes are given only for firm matches. Clone sizes are shown as once, few, many or a size class.

>.|many|TRBJ2-3|TRBV2
TGTGCCAGCAGCGACTGGACCCTAAAGACAGATACGCAGTATTTT
CASSDWTLKTDTQYF
>TRBD1|many|TRBJ1-1|TRBV12-3/TRBV12-4
TGTGCCAGCACTCCGACAGGGACCTTCACTGAAGCTTTCTTT
CASTPTGTFTEAFF
>.|many|TRBJ1-6|TRBV10-3
TGTGCCATCAAGGGGGGGTCTGAGAATTCACCCCTCCACTTT
CAIKGGSENSPLHF
>TRBD1|many|TRBJ2-3|TRBV7-9
TGTGCCAGCAGACCACAGGGGCTTAGCACAGATACGCAGTATTTT
CASRPQGLSTDTQYF
>TRBD1|many|TRBJ2-5|TRBV11-1
TGTGCCAGCAGCCCCGACAGGGACGGAAAGACCCAGTACTTC
CASSPDRDGKTQYF
>.|many|TRBJ2-2|TRBV6-5
TGTGCCAGCACCCAGGACAGGAACACCGGGGAGCTGTTTTTT
CASTQDRNTGELFF
>TRBD2|many|TRBJ2-7|TRBV3-1
TGTGCCAGCAGCCCGCGGGGGAGGGCCTACGAGCAGTACTTC
CASSPRGRAYEQYF
>.|many|TRBJ2-7|TRBV2
TGTGCCAGCCACAGGGACTACGAGCAGTACTTC
CASHRDYEQYF
>.|many|TRBJ2-1|TRBV20-1
TGCAGTGCTAGAGATGGGGGTTCGTACAATCAGTTCTTC
CSARDGGSYNQFF
>.|many|TRBJ2-3|TRBV7-2
TGTGCCAGCAGCTCCGGGTGGACAGATACGCAGTATTTT
CASSSGWTDTQYF
>.|many|TRBJ2-3|TRBV5-1
TGCGCCAGCAGCTTCACAGATACGCAGTATTTT
CASSFTDTQYF
>TRBD1|many|TRBJ1-1|TRBV6-6
TGTGCCAGCAGTTTCCTGGGACAGGGGGTAGCTGAAGCTTTCTTT
CASSFLGQGVAEAFF
>.|many|TRBJ1-4|TRBV18
TGTGCCAGCTCACCACTGGGCGAAAAACTGTTTTTT
CASSPLGEKLFF
>.|few|TRBJ2-3|TRBV11-2
TGTGCCAGCACCCCTAGCAGTTTGAGCACAGATACGCAGTATTTT
CASTPSSLSTDTQYF
>.|many|TRBJ2-3|TRBV3-1
TGTGCCAGCAGCCGCCATGCTAAGTCAGGGGGCACAGATACGCAGTATTTT
CASSRHAKSGGTDTQYF
>.|many|TRBJ1-1|TRBV9
TGTGCCAGCAGCCCCCGACCCAACACTGAAGCTTTCTTT
CASSPRPNTEAFF
>TRBD2|many|TRBJ2-7|TRBV7-2
TGTGCCAGCAGCACTCAGCTTAGCGGGGGAGGCGAGCAGTACTTC
CASSTQLSGGGEQYF
>.|many|TRBJ2-1|TRBV6-5
TGTGCCAGCAGTTACTCGGGAGGCTTCGGAAATGAGCAGTTCTTC
CASSYSGGFGNEQFF
>TRBD1|many|TRBJ2-5|TRBV20-1
TGCAGTGCTAGCGGACAGGGTGTTTCAGAGACCCAGTACTTC
CSASGQGVSETQYF
>.|many|TRBJ1-3|TRBV7-3
TGTGCCAGCTCACAAACGGGAGACATTGGAAACACCATATATTTT
CASSQTGDIGNTIYF
>.|many|TRBJ2-3|TRBV7-2
TGTGCCAGCAGCTTAACAGTTATGACAGATACGCAGTATTTT
CASSLTVMTDTQYF
>.|many|TRBJ1-4|TRBV20-1
TGCAGTGCTAGAACCGGGACATCTAATGAAAAACTGTTTTTT
CSARTGTSNEKLFF
>TRBD1|many|TRBJ1-1|TRBV5-1
TGCGCCAGCAGCTTGGCGGACAGGGACACTGAAGCTTTCTTT
CASSLADRDTEAFF
>TRBD2|many|TRBJ2-2|TRBV12-3/TRBV12-4
TGTGCCAGCAGTTCGGGACTAGCGGGATACACCGGGGAGCTGTTTTTT
CASSSGLAGYTGELFF
>.|many|TRBJ2-7|TRBV7-9
TGTGCCAGCAGCTTAGCAGGCGGCGAGCAGTACTTC
CASSLAGGEQYF
>TRBD1|many|TRBJ2-4|TRBV10-3
TGTGCCATCAGTGAGGTTGAGGGGGCAGTGAGGTACTTC
CAISEVEGAVRYF
>.|many|TRBJ2-3|TRBV5-5
TGTGCCAGCAGGGCCGGGGTTGGCACAGATACGCAGTATTTT
CASRAGVGTDTQYF
>.|many|TRBJ1-4|TRBV20-1
TGCAGTGCCGACTACGCTAATGAAAAACTGTTTTTT
CSADYANEKLFF
>.|many|TRBJ2-7|TRBV4-2
TGTGCCAGCAGCCAAGATAAATCCCTCTACGAGCAGTACTTC
CASSQDKSLYEQYF
>.|many|TRBJ2-1|TRBV7-2
TGTGCCAGCGGGCGGGGGCCATTTAATGAGCAGTTCTTC
CASGRGPFNEQFF
>.|many|TRBJ1-2|TRBV5-1
TGCGCCAGCAGCTTGGAGGGCTCTAACTATGGCTACACCTTC
CASSLEGSNYGYTF
>.|many|TRBJ1-3|TRBV6-6
TGTGCCACGCAGGAGGGGAGAGGAAACACCATATATTTT
CATQEGRGNTIYF
>.|many|TRBJ1-2|TRBV20-1
TGCAGTGCTAGCCACAGGAGTATCGACTATGGCTACACCTTC
CSASHRSIDYGYTF
>TRBD2|many|TRBJ2-5|TRBV7-2
TGTGCCAGCAGCTCTAGCCTAGCGGGGGGGCGGGAGACCCAGTACTTC
CASSSSLAGGRETQYF
>.|many|TRBJ1-3|TRBV29-1
TGCAGCGTTGAATCAGTCAGCTCTGGAAACACCATATATTTT
CSVESVSSGNTIYF
>.|many|TRBJ1-1|TRBV20-1
TGCAGTGCCCGGGCCCCGGGTTTGACTGAAGCTTTCTTT
CSARAPGLTEAFF
>TRBD1|many|TRBJ2-2|TRBV7-2
TGTGCCAGCAGCCAGGGGGCCCAAGAGGGGGAGCTGTTTTTT
CASSQGAQEGELFF
>.|many|TRBJ1-5|TRBV6-5
TGTGCCAGCAGCGGCGGAAAAAATCAGCCCCAGCATTTT
CASSGGKNQPQHF
>.|many|TRBJ2-7|TRBV24-1
TGTGCCACCAGTGATTTCGCCAGGGGTGGCAACGAGCAGTACTTC
CATSDFARGGNEQYF
>TRBD1|many|TRBJ1-5|TRBV10-3
TGTGCCATCAGTGAGACGGGGGGACAGGGGATTAATCAGCCCCAGCATTTT
CAISETGGQGINQPQHF
>.|many|TRBJ2-7|TRBV12-3/TRBV12-4
TGTGCCAGCAGTCGGACTCTCTCCTACGAGCAGTACTTC
CASSRTLSYEQYF